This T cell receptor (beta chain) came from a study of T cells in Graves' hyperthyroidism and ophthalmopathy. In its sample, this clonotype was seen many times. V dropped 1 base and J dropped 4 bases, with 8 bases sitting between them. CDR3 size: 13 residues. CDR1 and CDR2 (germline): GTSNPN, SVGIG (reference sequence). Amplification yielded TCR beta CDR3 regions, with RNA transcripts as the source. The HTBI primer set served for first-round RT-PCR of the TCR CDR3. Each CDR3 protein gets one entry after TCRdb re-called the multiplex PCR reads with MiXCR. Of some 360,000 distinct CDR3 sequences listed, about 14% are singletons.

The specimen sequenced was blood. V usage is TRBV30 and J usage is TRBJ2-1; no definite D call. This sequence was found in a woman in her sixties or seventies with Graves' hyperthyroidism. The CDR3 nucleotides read TGTGCCTGGAGTGACTGGAGTTACAATGAGCAGTTCTTC. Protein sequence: CAWSDWSYNEQFF.